The clone carrying this T cell receptor (beta chain) was counted at least ten times. Extraction of PBMCs used approximately 10 ml of fresh peripheral blood. TCR beta CDR3 sequences were amplified from RNA transcripts. First-round RT-PCR of the TCR CDR3 relied on the HTBI primer set. TCRdb recomputed calls from the multiplex PCR reads with MiXCR, one row per CDR3 protein. The table includes some 600,000 distinct CDR3 sequences, around 13% detected once. This entry belongs to a study of T cells in Graves' hyperthyroidism and ophthalmopathy. Germline values: CDR1 SGHAT, CDR2 FQNNGV. The V gene lost 5 bases and the J gene lost 2 bases, with 9 bases spanning the gap. The CDR3 consists of 13 residues.

This chain connects TRBV11-2 to TRBJ1-2; possibly TRBD1 for D (6 bases). The sequence came from a woman in her thirties with Graves' hyperthyroidism that later progressed to Graves' ophthalmopathy. The sample comprised blood. As DNA, the CDR3 is TGTGCCAGCAGCGGTACAGGGAACTATGGCTACACCTTC. This gives the protein CASSGTGNYGYTF.